The next 13 T cell receptor beta chains were all read from a single sample in a study of PD-L1 blockade in urothelial cancer. Data came from immunoSEQ multiplex PCR; TCRdb stores just in-frame clones and leaves some out. In the table there are 95,000 to 100,000 clones, around 86% of which are singletons. Time point reported: pretreatment peripheral blood. This specimen was PBMCs, taken around atezolizumab (anti-PD-L1) treatment. These receptors all stem from a man aged 55 to 70 with urothelial cancer.

The gene calls are TRBV15 and TRBJ1-3, with a weak D call TRBD1 (5 bases). The CDR3 runs 16 residues. The germline V gene encodes CDR1 LNHNV and CDR2 YYDKDF (reference sequence). V was pared by 2 bases and J by 3 bases, with 14 bases between. In DNA, the CDR3 is TGTGCCACCAGCAGATCCAGTACAGGCTTTGGAAACACCATATATTTT. Its protein product is CATSRSSTGFGNTIYF. The whole variable domain, filled in from reference TRBV15 and TRBJ1-3, reads DAMVIQNPRYQVTQFGKPVTLSCSQTLNHNVMYWYQQKSSQAPKLLFHYYDKDFNNEADTPDNFQSRRPNTSFCFLDIRSPGLGDTAMYLCATSRSSTGFGNTIYFGEGSWLTVV.

The chain recombines TRBV4-1 with TRBJ1-4, with D possibly matching TRBD1 (5 bases). The CDR3 spans 15 residues. The V end was cut by 4 bases, the J end by 6 bases, with 15 bases between. Germline loops: CDR1 MGHRA, CDR2 YSYEKL. CDR3 sequence: CASSPRQGSDEKLFF. The CDR3 DNA reads TGCGCCAGCAGCCCCCGGCAGGGCTCGGATGAAAAACTGTTTTTT.

V gene TRBV4-3 combines with J gene TRBJ2-1; 8 bases match TRBD2. V lost 3 bases and J lost 6; bases outside the gene matches: 10. The CDR3 totals 16 residues. Per germline, CDR1 LGHNA and CDR2 YSLEER. CDR3 DNA: TGCGCCAGCAGCCACAGCTCGGGGGGGGGCCGCAATGAGCAGTTCTTC. This sequence encodes CASSHSSGGGRNEQFF.

The chain uses TRBV11-2 and TRBJ1-2; 9 positions match TRBD1. The CDR3 totals 14 residues. With V trimmed by 6 bases and J by 1 base, 3 bases remained unmatched. Germline V gene sequence: CDR1 SGHAT, CDR2 FQNNGV. The CDR3 loop is CASRSTGGNYGYTF. CDR3 nucleotide sequence: TGTGCCAGCAGGTCGACAGGGGGTAACTATGGCTACACCTTC. Based on the CDR3 plus reference TRBV11-2 and TRBJ1-2, the full variable domain is EAGVAQSPRYKIIEKRQSVAFWCNPISGHATLYWYQQILGQGPKLLIQFQNNGVVDDSQLPKDRFSAERLKGVDSTLKIQPAKLEDSAVYLCASRSTGGNYGYTFGSGTRLTVV.

This rearrangement joins TRBV5-1 to TRBJ1-5; D is unresolved. This CDR3 contains 15 residues. V lost 3 bases and J lost 3, with 13 bases in between. In germline, CDR1 is SGHRS, CDR2 YFSETQ. The CDR3 reads CASSWAGLANQPQHF. In nucleotides, the CDR3 is TGCGCCAGCAGCTGGGCAGGCCTGGCCAATCAGCCCCAGCATTTT.

The V call is TRBV15, the J call TRBJ2-1; 9 bases align to TRBD2. Germline V gene sequence: CDR1 LNHNV, CDR2 YYDKDF (reference sequence). J was trimmed by 8 bases and V by 0 bases; bases with no gene match: 11. The CDR3 is 17 amino acids. The CDR3 DNA reads TGTGCCACCAGCAGAGATAGGGCGGGAGGGCCGCGGGATGAGCAGTTCTTC. It specifies CATSRDRAGGPRDEQFF. Full variable domain (outside the CDR3, taken from reference TRBV15 and TRBJ2-1): DAMVIQNPRYQVTQFGKPVTLSCSQTLNHNVMYWYQQKSSQAPKLLFHYYDKDFNNEADTPDNFQSRRPNTSFCFLDIRSPGLGDTAMYLCATSRDRAGGPRDEQFFGPGTRLTVL.

This chain links TRBV28 with TRBJ2-7, with 13 nucleotides matching TRBD2. V was pared by 4 bases and J by 4 bases, with 10 bases of the junction left unmatched. This CDR3 comprises 17 residues. Germline values: CDR1 MDHEN, CDR2 SYDVKM. This CDR3 is CASSSVMGLAGSYEQYF. The DNA of the CDR3 is TGTGCCAGCAGTTCGGTAATGGGACTAGCGGGATCATACGAGCAGTACTTC.

This rearrangement joins TRBV21-1 to TRBJ2-7; TRBD2, as called in the table, went unchecked against the DNA. TRBV21-1 is annotated as a pseudogene. The CDR3 totals 16 residues. The CDR3 region has the DNA TGTGCCAGCAGCAAAGCAACTAGCGGGAGGGCGGGGGAGCAGTACTTC. This gives the protein CASSKATSGRAGEQYF.

The V gene is TRBV2, the J gene TRBJ2-3; 7 bases map to TRBD2. This CDR3 has 17 amino acids. V lost 3 bases, J lost 2 bases, and 11 bases stayed unmatched. Germline V gene lookup returns CDR1 SNHLY and CDR2 FYNNEI. CDR3: CASSDSGLAGDTDTQYF. As DNA, the CDR3 is TGTGCCAGCAGTGACTCCGGGTTGGCGGGAGACACAGATACGCAGTATTTT.

This clone was counted once. The chain carries TRBV7-9 and TRBJ1-5; no firm D call. Looked up from germline, CDR1 is SEHNR and CDR2 is FQNEAQ (reference sequence). Trimming pared 0 bases from V and 7 bases from J, leaving 19 bases between. The CDR3 runs to 17 residues. This CDR3 is CASSLAQAGSQPQPQHF. The DNA for the CDR3 is TGTGCCAGCAGCTTAGCGCAGGCAGGCTCCCAGCCGCAGCCCCAGCATTTT.

This rearrangement joins TRBV7-2 to TRBJ1-1; D is unresolved. CDR1 is SGHTA and CDR2 is FQGNSA in the germline V gene. The CDR3 loop spans 13 amino acids. Trimming removed 2 bases at V and 4 bases at J, with 8 bases between. The CDR3 DNA sequence: TGTGCCAGCAGCTTACGGGGAAGCACTGAAGCTTTCTTT. It codes for CASSLRGSTEAFF.

The chain carries TRBV5-1 and TRBJ1-3; D is unclear. Trimming left V 0 bases short and J 4 bases short, with 8 bases between. The CDR3 is 14 amino acids. The V gene's germline CDR1 is SGHRS and CDR2 YFSETQ. CDR3 DNA sequence: TGCGCCAGCAGCTTGGGGCCCTCAGGAAACACCATATATTTT. This codes for CASSLGPSGNTIYF.

The rearrangement joins TRBV10-3 to TRBJ2-3, with D possibly TRBD1 on 6 matching bases. The germline V gene encodes CDR1 ENHRY and CDR2 SYGVKD. Trimming took off 10 bases at V and 3 bases at J, with 20 bases between the two ends. The CDR3 consists of 15 residues. The DNA of the CDR3 is TGTGCCACCGGGGTACAGGGAAGGGGAACAGATACGCAGTATTTT. Amino acid sequence: CATGVQGRGTDTQYF.